This T cell receptor (beta chain) was captured in a study of read filtering for tumor transcriptome and immune sequencing. In its sample, this clonotype was seen many times. This CDR3 contains 17 residues. Trimming removed 4 bases from V and 7 bases from J; junction bases left unmatched: 15. The germline V gene has CDR1 SGHDN and CDR2 FVKESK. From 350 to 500 ng of RNA, a library with molecular barcoded alpha/delta and beta/gamma adaptors was made. Each CDR3 protein gets one entry after TCRdb re-called the reads with MiXCR. The table lists more than 30,000 distinct CDR3 sequences, roughly 15% of them singletons.

V is TRBV14 and J is TRBJ1-2; 10 nucleotides match TRBD1. Sequencing was done on a sample of a population of CD138-negative cells sorted from bone marrow. The receptor's source is a donor at least 40 years old with multiple myeloma. The chain's CDR3 is CASSRKAEDRGTFGYTF. CDR3 DNA sequence: TGTGCCAGCAGCCGCAAGGCGGAGGACAGGGGGACGTTTGGCTACACCTTC. The variable domain in full, with the rest retrieved from reference TRBV14 and TRBJ1-2, is EAGVTQFPSHSVIEKGQTVTLRCDPISGHDNLYWYRRVMGKEIKFLLHFVKESKQDESGMPNNRFLAERTGGTYSTLKVQPAELEDSGVYFCASSRKAEDRGTFGYTFGSGTRLTVV.